This T cell receptor (beta chain) was captured in a study of blood T cell repertoires in COVID-19 (dated by TCRdb to 2020 to 2022). Describing the broader study: Samples from collaborators originated in the United States, Italy and Spain and spanned both the acute and convalescent phases of COVID-19. The samples were drawn from the first 160 participants of the ongoing ImmuneRACE study and from 1,254 subjects provided by 6 global collaborators. The repertoires were released in a freely available public database meant as a resource for research on the immune response to SARS-CoV-2. The material from the prospective study consisted of cDNA or gDNA derived from T cells, B-cell-depleted T cells, or PBMCs. The dataset comprised deeply sampled blood TCRbeta repertoires from subjects exposed to, actively infected with, or recovered from COVID-19. Nearly every sample came with metadata listing a de-identified subject ID, COVID-19 status, age in years and sex. HLA class I and class II types, where available, came from metadata supplied by the sample provider rather than from assay-based typing.

Results and caveats for the whole study, not just this receptor: The amount of clinical and demographic metadata varied by source and participant and was provided uncurated.

TCRbeta CDR3 regions were amplified from genomic DNA by means of the immunoSEQ Assay, a bias-controlled multiplex PCR. The authors processed their data as follows. The number of nucleated cells in each sample was estimated from the amplification of reference gene primers within the assay. To quantify the absolute abundance of each unique TCRbeta CDR3 rearrangement, sequence reads were collapsed and filtered. For each sample, productive Simpson clonality was calculated by taking the square root of Simpson's diversity index across productive rearrangements. The source is immuneACCESS, and TCRdb retained only in-frame sequences with V and J called. Part of the clones is not carried over; for the studies checked, unresolved V genes explain less than half of this, and the remainder is unexplained. The V and J calls and clone size come from that table; D and trimming were worked out from the DNA. For this sample there are about 170,000 clones; about 80% appear just once. The top ten clonotypes cover about a tenth of the sample.

This clone was detected ten times or more. There is no known antigen for this receptor. Base-call qualities are not available, and no considerably larger clone is one nucleotide away. The CDR3 spans 12 residues, from the cysteine through the phenylalanine. CDR3 DNA is the only sequence kept; it has 36 bases, read in frame from the first base. Looking up the germline V gene yields CDR1 ENHRY and CDR2 SYGVKD. Clipping removes 7 bases from V and 4 bases from J, with 1 as the unmatched junction base count. Collaborating institutions collected whole blood in K2EDTA tubes following their own protocols. For TCRbeta analysis, collaborator samples were shipped as frozen whole blood, as isolated PBMCs, or as DNA extracted from either sample type.

Material: peripheral blood. The sequence was collected from a man in his 70s with active or convalescent COVID-19. Recombination linked TRBV10-3 to TRBJ1-1; TRBD1 agrees with 9 junctional bases. Here is the DNA: TGTGCCATCAAGGACAGGGGCACTGAAGCTTTCTTT. Its protein product is CAIKDRGTEAFF.